What follows is one T cell receptor (beta chain) and its context. The record originates from a study of CD8+ T cells in alopecia areata. The CDR3 has 15 amino acids. V lost 6 bases, J lost 7 bases, and 13 bases stayed unmatched. Germline loops: CDR1 MDHEN, CDR2 SYDVKM. Indicated treatment: oral pan-JAK inhibitor, 5-10 mg twice daily. Investigators isolated RNA and reverse transcribed it into cDNA to act as the sequencing template. This table comes from immunoSEQ multiplex PCR, and its TCRdb copy is limited to in-frame clones, with some not included. This table holds fewer than 350,000 clones, about three fifths found once.

The sequence was collected from a human donor with alopecia areata. The sample in question was CD4+ T cells sorted from blood, obtained at week 24, from a patient treated with tofacitinib. V usage is TRBV28 and J usage is TRBJ2-7; 9 bases match TRBD1. The CDR3 reads CASRLPGQGLEEQYF. CDR3 nucleotide sequence: TGTGCCAGCAGACTTCCGGGACAGGGTCTAGAGGAGCAGTACTTC.